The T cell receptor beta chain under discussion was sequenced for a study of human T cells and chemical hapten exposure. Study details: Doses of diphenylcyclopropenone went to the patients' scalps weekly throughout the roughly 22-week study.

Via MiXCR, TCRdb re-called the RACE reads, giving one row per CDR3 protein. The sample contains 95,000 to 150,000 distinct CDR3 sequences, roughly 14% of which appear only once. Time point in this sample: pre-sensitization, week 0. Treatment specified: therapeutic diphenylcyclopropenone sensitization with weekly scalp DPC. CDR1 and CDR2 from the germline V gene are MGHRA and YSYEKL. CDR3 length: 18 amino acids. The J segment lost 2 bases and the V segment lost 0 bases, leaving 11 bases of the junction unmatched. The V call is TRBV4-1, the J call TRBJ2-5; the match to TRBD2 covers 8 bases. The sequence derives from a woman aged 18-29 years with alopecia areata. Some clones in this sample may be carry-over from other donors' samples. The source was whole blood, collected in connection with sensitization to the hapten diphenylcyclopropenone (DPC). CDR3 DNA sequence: TGCGCCAGCAGCCAAGACGGGGGGCCGGGACTAGAGCAAGAGACCCAGTACTTC. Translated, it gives CASSQDGGPGLEQETQYF.